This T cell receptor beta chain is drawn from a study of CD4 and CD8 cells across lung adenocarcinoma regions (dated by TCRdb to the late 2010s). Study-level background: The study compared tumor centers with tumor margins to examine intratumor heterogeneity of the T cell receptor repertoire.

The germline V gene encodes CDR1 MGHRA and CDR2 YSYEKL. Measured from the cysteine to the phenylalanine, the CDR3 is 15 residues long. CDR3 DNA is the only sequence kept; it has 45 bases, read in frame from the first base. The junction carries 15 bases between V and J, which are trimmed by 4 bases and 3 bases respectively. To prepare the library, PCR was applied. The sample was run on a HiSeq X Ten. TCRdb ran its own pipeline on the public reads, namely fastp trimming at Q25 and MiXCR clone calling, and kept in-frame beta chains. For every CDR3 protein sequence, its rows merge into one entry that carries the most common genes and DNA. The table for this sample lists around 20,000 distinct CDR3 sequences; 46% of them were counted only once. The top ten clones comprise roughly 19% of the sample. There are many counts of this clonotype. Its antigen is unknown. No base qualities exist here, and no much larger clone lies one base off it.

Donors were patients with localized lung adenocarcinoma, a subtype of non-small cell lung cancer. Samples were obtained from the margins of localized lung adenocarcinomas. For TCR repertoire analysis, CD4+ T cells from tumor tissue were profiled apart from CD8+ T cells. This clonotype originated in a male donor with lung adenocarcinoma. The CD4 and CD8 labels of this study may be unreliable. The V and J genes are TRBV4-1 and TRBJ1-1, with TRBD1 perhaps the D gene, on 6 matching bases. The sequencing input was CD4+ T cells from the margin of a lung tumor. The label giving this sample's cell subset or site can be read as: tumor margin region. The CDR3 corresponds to CASSRLGGRDTEAFF. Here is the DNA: TGCGCCAGCAGCCGGTTGGGGGGGCGCGACACTGAAGCTTTCTTT.